A selection of T cell receptor beta chains follows, all from one sample in a study of T cell responses to AZD1222 COVID-19 vaccine. Clones were read by immunoSEQ multiplex PCR, and TCRdb kept only the in-frame ones, dropping some. The sample includes tens of thousands of clones, around 80% seen only once; the top ten take about a sixth. Sequenced material: peripheral blood, taken 28 days after the second AZD1222 dose. Receptors were obtained from an adult who received the AZD1222 COVID-19 vaccine. Each CDR3 is given with its conserved first and last residue. D genes are given only for firm matches. Clone size is stated in some rows and not others, as once, few, many or a class when expanded.

TRBV5-1,16,TRBJ2-1,TRBD2,NA,CASRKGLAGGYNEQFF,TGCGCCAGCAGAAAAGGACTAGCGGGGGGCTACAATGAGCAGTTCTTC
TRBV5-6,16,TRBJ2-1,TRBD2,NA,CASSLAALAGYNEQFF,TGTGCCAGCAGCTTGGCCGCTCTAGCGGGTTACAATGAGCAGTTCTTC
TRBV27,17,TRBJ2-3,NA,NA,CASSLWFGRGGEDTQYF,TGTGCCAGCAGTTTATGGTTCGGACGCGGCGGTGAGGATACGCAGTATTTT
TRBV6-5,13,TRBJ2-3,NA,NA,CASSPPRPDTQYF,TGTGCCAGCAGCCCACCTCGTCCAGATACGCAGTATTTT
TRBV28,14,TRBJ1-2,NA,NA,CASSLSGTNYGYTF,TGTGCCAGCAGTTTATCAGGTACTAACTATGGCTACACCTTC
TRBV3-1/TRBV3-2,15,TRBJ1-6,TRBD1,once,CASSRGQGSNSPLHF,TGTGCCAGCAGCCGAGGACAGGGAAGCAATTCACCCCTCCACTTT
TRBV6-5,14,TRBJ1-1,NA,NA,CASRRDTSNTEAFF,TGTGCCAGCAGGCGGGACACGTCGAACACTGAAGCTTTCTTT
TRBV5-1,15,TRBJ2-3,NA,few,CASSLQGISTDTQYF,TGCGCCAGCAGCTTGCAGGGAATTTCCACAGATACGCAGTATTTT
TRBV6-6,19,TRBJ2-1,TRBD2,NA,CASRRHGTSGGSSYNEQFF,TGTGCCAGCAGACGACATGGGACTAGCGGGGGCAGCTCCTACAATGAGCAGTTCTTC
TRBV6-5,15,TRBJ1-3,TRBD1,NA,CASSLGGTGGNTIYF,TGTGCCAGCAGTCTCGGGGGGACAGGTGGAAACACCATATATTTT
TRBV7-6,16,TRBJ2-1,TRBD1,NA,CASSLDPTGGGGEQFF,TGTGCCAGCAGCTTAGACCCTACAGGGGGCGGGGGTGAGCAGTTCTTC
TRBV6-1,15,TRBJ2-1,TRBD1,few,CASSESGTGSGEQFF,TGTGCCAGCAGTGAATCCGGGACAGGGAGCGGTGAGCAGTTCTTC
TRBV2,13,TRBJ1-2,NA,NA,CASSEERNYGYTF,TGTGCCAGCAGTGAAGAGCGTAACTATGGCTACACCTTC
TRBV5-4,16,TRBJ1-1,NA,NA,CASSLAARSRDTEAFF,TGTGCCAGCAGCTTGGCCGCAAGATCAAGGGACACTGAAGCTTTCTTT
TRBV19,15,TRBJ1-5,TRBD1,NA,CASTPDGTGNQPQHF,TGTGCCAGTACCCCCGATGGGACAGGGAATCAGCCCCAGCATTTT
TRBV21-1,18,TRBJ2-7,NA,once,CASSKYRFGTSGAYEQYF,TGTGCCAGCAGCAAATATCGTTTCGGGACTAGCGGGGCCTACGAGCAGTACTTC
TRBV6-5,14,TRBJ1-1,NA,NA,CASSYPGLNTEAFF,TGTGCCAGCAGTTACCCAGGGTTGAACACTGAAGCTTTCTTT
TRBV30,14,TRBJ1-4,TRBD1,NA,CAWNRRGGGEKLFF,TGTGCCTGGAATAGACGAGGGGGCGGTGAAAAACTGTTTTTT
TRBV5-6,12,TRBJ1-2,TRBD1,NA,CASSSPGTGLRF,TGTGCCAGCAGCAGCCCCGGGACAGGGTTACGCTTC
TRBV27,14,TRBJ1-4,TRBD1,NA,CASTQDRGGRKLFF,TGTGCCAGCACTCAGGACAGGGGGGGGAGGAAACTGTTTTTT
TRBV27,14,TRBJ1-4,TRBD1,NA,CASSWDRTSEKLFF,TGTGCCAGCAGTTGGGACAGGACCTCAGAAAAACTGTTTTTT
TRBV9,13,TRBJ1-6,NA,NA,CASSPDWFSPLHF,TGTGCCAGCAGCCCAGACTGGTTTTCACCCCTCCACTTT
TRBV30,15,TRBJ2-6,NA,NA,CAWGAGGSGANVLTF,TGTGCCTGGGGCGCCGGGGGCTCTGGGGCCAACGTCCTGACTTTC
TRBV6-5,14,TRBJ1-1,NA,once,CASSYSGQYTEAFF,TGTGCCAGCAGTTACTCTGGGCAGTACACTGAAGCTTTCTTT
TRBV4-1,12,TRBJ2-4,TRBD2,once,CASSQAAGGQYF,TGCGCCAGCAGCCAAGCCGCGGGGGGCCAGTACTTC
TRBV9,14,TRBJ2-1,TRBD2,NA,CASSEERGYNEQFF,TGTGCCAGCAGCGAGGAGCGGGGATACAATGAGCAGTTCTTC
TRBV5-1,20,TRBJ1-1,NA,NA,CASSLANGAPGNGVNTEAFF,TGCGCCAGCAGCTTGGCGAACGGGGCTCCAGGCAATGGGGTGAACACTGAAGCTTTCTTT
TRBV19,15,TRBJ1-3,NA,NA,CASSIGQISGNTIYF,TGTGCCAGTAGTATCGGACAGATCTCTGGAAACACCATATATTTT
TRBV27,14,TRBJ1-6,NA,NA,CASSPSGYNSPLHF,TGTGCCAGCAGTCCCTCGGGGTATAATTCACCCCTCCACTTT
TRBV5-1,15,TRBJ2-3,NA,few,CASSLGGSSTDTQYF,TGCGCCAGCAGCTTGGGGGGCTCTAGCACAGATACGCAGTATTTT
TRBV29-1,14,TRBJ2-7,NA,NA,CSGTGTRYPYEQYF,TGCAGCGGGACGGGGACTCGCTACCCCTACGAGCAGTACTTC
TRBV5-1,17,TRBJ2-3,NA,once,CASSLEGAPSGTDTQYF,TGCGCCAGCAGCTTGGAAGGGGCCCCGTCGGGAACAGATACGCAGTATTTT
TRBV2,16,TRBJ1-5,TRBD1,once,CASSRDRVGSNQPQHF,TGTGCCAGCAGCCGGGACAGGGTGGGTAGCAATCAGCCCCAGCATTTT